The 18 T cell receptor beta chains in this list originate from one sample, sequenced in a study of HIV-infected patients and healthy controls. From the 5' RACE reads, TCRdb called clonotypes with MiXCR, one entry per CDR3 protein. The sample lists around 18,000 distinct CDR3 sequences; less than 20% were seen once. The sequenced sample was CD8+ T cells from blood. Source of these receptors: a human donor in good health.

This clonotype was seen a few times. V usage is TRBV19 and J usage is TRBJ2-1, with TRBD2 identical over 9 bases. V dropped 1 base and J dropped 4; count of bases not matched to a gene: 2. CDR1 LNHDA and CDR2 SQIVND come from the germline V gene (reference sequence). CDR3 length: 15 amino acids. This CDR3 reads CASSIGSGSYNEQFF. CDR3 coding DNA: TGTGCCAGTAGTATAGGTAGCGGGAGTTACAATGAGCAGTTCTTC.

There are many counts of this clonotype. CDR3 in DNA: TGTGCCAGCAGCTTAAGTAGCGGCACCTACGAGCAGTACTTC. This translates into CASSLSSGTYEQYF. V usage is TRBV7-9 and J usage is TRBJ2-7; weak D call: TRBD2 (6 bases). V was pared by 2 bases and J by 2 bases, with 10 bases between. From germline, CDR1 is SEHNR and CDR2 FQNEAQ (reference sequence). This CDR3 region has 14 residues.

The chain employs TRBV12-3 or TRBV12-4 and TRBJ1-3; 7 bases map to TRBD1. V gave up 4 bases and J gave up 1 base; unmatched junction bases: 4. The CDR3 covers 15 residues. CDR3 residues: CASSSGTASGNTIYF. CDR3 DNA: TGTGCCAGCAGTTCTGGGACAGCTTCTGGAAACACCATATATTTT.

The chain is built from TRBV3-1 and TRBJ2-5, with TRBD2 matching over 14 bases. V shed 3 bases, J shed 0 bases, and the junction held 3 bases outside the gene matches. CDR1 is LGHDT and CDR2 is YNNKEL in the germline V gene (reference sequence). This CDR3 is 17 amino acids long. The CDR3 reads CASSHGTSGGDQETQYF. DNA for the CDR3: TGTGCCAGCAGCCACGGGACTAGCGGGGGAGACCAAGAGACCCAGTACTTC.

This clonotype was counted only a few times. The CDR3, as DNA: TGTGCCAGCAGCTCAACGGTCCAGGGTCATCAGCCCCAGCATTTT. It yields the protein CASSSTVQGHQPQHF. The V gene is TRBV7-8, the J gene TRBJ1-5, with D possibly being TRBD1 (5 bases). V lost 4 bases, J lost 5 bases, and 15 bases lay in between. Germline CDR1 SGHVS, CDR2 FQNEAQ. This CDR3 region has 15 residues.

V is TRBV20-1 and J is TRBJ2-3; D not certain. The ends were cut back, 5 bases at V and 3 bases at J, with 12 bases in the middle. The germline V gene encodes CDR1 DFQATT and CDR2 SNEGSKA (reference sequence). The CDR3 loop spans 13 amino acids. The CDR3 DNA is TGCAGTGCTCCAAACGGCCGGACAGATACGCAGTATTTT. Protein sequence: CSAPNGRTDTQYF.

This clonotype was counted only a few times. For the CDR3, the DNA is TGCAGCGTTGGACAGTCCTATAATTCACCCCTCCACTTT. This gives the protein CSVGQSYNSPLHF. The rearrangement uses TRBV29-1 and TRBJ1-6, with a possible D match to TRBD1 (5 bases). The CDR3 extends over 13 amino acids. Trimming pared 4 bases from V and 1 base from J, leaving 5 bases between. The germline gives CDR1 SQVTM, CDR2 ANQGSEA. The complete variable domain, with remaining parts taken from reference TRBV29-1 and TRBJ1-6, reads SAVISQKPSRDICQRGTSLTIQCQVDSQVTMMFWYRQQPGQSLTLIATANQGSEATYESGFVIDKFPISRPNLTFSTLTVSNMSPEDSSIYLCSVGQSYNSPLHFGNGTRLTVT.

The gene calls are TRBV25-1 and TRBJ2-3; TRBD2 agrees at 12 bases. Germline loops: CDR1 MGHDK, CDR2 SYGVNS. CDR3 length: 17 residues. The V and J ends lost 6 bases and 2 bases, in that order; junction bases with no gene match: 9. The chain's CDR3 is CASRRTSGASSTDTQYF. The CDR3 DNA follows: TGTGCCAGCAGGCGGACTAGCGGGGCCTCTTCCACAGATACGCAGTATTTT.

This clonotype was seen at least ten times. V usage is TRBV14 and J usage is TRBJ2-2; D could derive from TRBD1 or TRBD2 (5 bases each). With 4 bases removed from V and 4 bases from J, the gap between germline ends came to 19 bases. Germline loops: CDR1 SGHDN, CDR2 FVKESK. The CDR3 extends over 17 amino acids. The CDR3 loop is CASSLLAPGRFTGELFF. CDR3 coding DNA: TGTGCCAGCAGCCTACTTGCACCGGGACGTTTCACCGGGGAGCTGTTTTTT.

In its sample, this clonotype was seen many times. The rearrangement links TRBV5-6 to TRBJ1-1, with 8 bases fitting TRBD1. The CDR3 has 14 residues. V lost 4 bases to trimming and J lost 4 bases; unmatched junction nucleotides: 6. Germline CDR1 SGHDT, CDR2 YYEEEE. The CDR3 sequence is CASSAQGAATEAFF. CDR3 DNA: TGTGCCAGCAGCGCGCAGGGGGCCGCCACTGAAGCTTTCTTT.

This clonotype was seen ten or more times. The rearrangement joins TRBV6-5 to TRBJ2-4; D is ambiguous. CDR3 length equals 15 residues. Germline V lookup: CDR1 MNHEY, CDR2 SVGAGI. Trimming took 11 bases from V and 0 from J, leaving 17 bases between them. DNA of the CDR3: TGTGCCTCTTCGCCCTCCGGGCTAGCCAAAAACATTCAGTACTTC. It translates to CASSPSGLAKNIQYF.

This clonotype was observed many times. CDR3 in amino acids: CSANRAGSRTGELFF. The CDR3 DNA reads as TGCAGTGCTAACCGGGCGGGAAGTCGGACCGGGGAGCTGTTTTTT. The chain joins TRBV20-1 to TRBJ2-2; weak D call: TRBD2 (6 bases). The CDR3 covers 15 residues. The V and J ends lost 4 bases and 5 bases respectively, with 17 bases between them. The V gene's germline CDR1 is DFQATT and CDR2 SNEGSKA (reference sequence).

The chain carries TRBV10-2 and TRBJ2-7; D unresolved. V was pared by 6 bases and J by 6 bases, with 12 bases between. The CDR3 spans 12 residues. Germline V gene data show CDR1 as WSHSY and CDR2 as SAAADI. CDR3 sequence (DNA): TGCGCCAGCAGCGGGCCCGGTGGCGAGCAGTACTTC. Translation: CASSGPGGEQYF.

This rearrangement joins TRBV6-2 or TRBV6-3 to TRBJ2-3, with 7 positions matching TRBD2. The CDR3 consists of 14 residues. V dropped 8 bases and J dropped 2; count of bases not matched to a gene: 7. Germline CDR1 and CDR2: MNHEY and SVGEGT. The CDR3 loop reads CASLTSAATDTQYF. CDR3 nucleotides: TGTGCCAGCTTAACTAGCGCAGCCACAGATACGCAGTATTTT.

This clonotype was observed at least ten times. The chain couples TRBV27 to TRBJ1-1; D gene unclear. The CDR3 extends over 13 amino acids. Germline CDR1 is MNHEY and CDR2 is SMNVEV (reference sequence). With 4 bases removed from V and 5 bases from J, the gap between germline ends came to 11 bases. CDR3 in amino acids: CASSYGTFTEAFF. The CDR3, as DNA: TGTGCCAGCAGTTATGGTACGTTTACTGAAGCTTTCTTT.

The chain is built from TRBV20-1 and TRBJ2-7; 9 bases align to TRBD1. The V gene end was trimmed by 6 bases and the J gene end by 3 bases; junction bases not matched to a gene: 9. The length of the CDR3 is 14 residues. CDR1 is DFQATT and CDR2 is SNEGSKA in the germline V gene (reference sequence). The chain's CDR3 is CSAIPRDRVYEQYF. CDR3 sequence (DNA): TGCAGTGCCATTCCCCGGGACAGGGTCTACGAGCAGTACTTC.

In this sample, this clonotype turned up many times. CDR3 in DNA: TGTGCCAGCAGCTTGGCCCAATTGGGCGGGGACTACGAGCAGTACTTC. Translation: CASSLAQLGGDYEQYF. The chain combines TRBV5-4 with TRBJ2-7, with D possibly being TRBD2 (6 bases). Germline-derived CDR1 and CDR2 are SGHNT and YYREEE (reference sequence). The germline V and J ends were trimmed by 0 bases and 3 bases, with 16 bases remaining between them. This CDR3 is built from 16 residues.

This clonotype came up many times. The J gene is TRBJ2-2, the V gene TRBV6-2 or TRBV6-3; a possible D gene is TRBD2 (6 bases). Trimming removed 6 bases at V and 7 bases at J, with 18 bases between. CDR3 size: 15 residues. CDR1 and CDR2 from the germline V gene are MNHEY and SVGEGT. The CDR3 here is CASSLFHLTSGELFF. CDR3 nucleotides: TGTGCCAGCAGCCTATTCCACCTGACTAGCGGGGAGCTGTTTTTT.